Here is one T cell receptor beta chain with its context. Only in-frame clones appear in the TCRdb table, and some are missing; sequencing was by immunoSEQ multiplex PCR. The table shows 200,000 to 250,000 clones, with 80% to 90% occurring only once. This specimen belongs to a study of blood T cell repertoires in COVID-19. Study as a whole: T cells, B-cell-depleted T cells, or PBMCs provided the cDNA or gDNA that served as material.

The germline V gene has CDR1 MDHEN and CDR2 SYDVKM. Deletions cut 2 bases from V and 11 bases from J, with 12 bases between. This CDR3 has 12 residues. Across about 22 US areas, participants ranged in age from 18 to 89 years. Participants had their cohort set by participant-reported clinical history. Exposed participants encountered a COVID-19 case during the 2 weeks preceding study entry. The TCR originated in a man aged 50-59 years who had been exposed to COVID-19. This chain connects TRBV28 to TRBJ1-2; D not resolved. What was sequenced was PBMCs or T cells enriched from blood (not recorded which). The CDR3 DNA reads TGTGCCAGCAGTTTACCGCCCGGAGGATACACCTTC. Translation: CASSLPPGGYTF.